This note documents a single TCR beta chain sequence. This sample is part of a study of control samples from healthy donors and cancer patients. Generated by immunoSEQ multiplex PCR, the TCRdb table keeps only in-frame clones and is missing some. This sample lists roughly 200,000 clones; its ten largest clones have about 2.2%. The CDR3 contains 16 residues. With 2 bases removed from V and 0 bases from J, the gap between germline ends came to 13 bases. Germline loops: CDR1 SGHDT, CDR2 YYEEEE. Sequencing was done on a sample of blood. The V call is TRBV5-6, the J call TRBJ2-3, with a possible D match to TRBD1 (5 bases). This sequence originates from a woman under 40 in good health. CDR3 loop: CASSFPSRVSTDTQYF. The CDR3 nucleotides read TGTGCCAGCAGCTTTCCGTCCAGGGTGAGCACAGATACGCAGTATTTT.